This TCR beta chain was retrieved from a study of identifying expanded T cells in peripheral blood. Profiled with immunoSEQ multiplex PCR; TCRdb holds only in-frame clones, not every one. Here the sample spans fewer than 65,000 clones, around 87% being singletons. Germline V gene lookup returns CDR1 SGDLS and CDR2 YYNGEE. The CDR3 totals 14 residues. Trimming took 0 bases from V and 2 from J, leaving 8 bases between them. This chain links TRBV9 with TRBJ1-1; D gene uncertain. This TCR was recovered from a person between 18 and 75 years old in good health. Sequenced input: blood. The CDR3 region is CASSVAPGNTEAFF. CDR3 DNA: TGTGCCAGCAGCGTAGCTCCAGGCAACACTGAAGCTTTCTTT.